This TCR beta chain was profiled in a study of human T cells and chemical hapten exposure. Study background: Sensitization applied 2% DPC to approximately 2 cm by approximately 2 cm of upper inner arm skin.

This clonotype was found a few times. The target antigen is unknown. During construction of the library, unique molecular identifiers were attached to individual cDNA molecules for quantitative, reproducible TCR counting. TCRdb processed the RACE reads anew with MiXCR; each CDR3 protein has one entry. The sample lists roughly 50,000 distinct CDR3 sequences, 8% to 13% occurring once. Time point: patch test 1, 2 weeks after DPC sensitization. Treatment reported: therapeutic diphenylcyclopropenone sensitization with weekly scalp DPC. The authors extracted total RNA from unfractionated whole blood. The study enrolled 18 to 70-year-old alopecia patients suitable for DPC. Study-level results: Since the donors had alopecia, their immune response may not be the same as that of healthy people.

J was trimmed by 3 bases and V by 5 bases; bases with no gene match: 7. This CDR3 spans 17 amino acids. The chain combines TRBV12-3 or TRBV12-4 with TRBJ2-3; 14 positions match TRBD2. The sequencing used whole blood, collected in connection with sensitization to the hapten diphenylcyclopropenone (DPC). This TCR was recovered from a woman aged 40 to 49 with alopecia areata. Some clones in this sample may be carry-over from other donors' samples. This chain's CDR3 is CASSQRGTSGRTDTQYF. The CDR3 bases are TGTGCCAGCAGTCAACGGGGGACTAGCGGGAGAACAGATACGCAGTATTTT.